Following are 16 T cell receptor beta chains from one sample sequenced in a study of T cells in localized non-small cell lung cancer. Sequencing was performed with immunoSEQ multiplex PCR; in TCRdb, only in-frame clones are kept and a portion is missing. The sample has about 17,000 clones, around 89% seen once. Source: peripheral blood mononuclear cells, taken before any cancer treatment. All receptors derive from a woman aged 40 to 75 with stage III lung adenocarcinoma.

Regarding this clone: A read error may produce the germline difference seen at one junction end. The genes are TRBV20-1 and TRBJ2-7, with D perhaps matching TRBD2 (6 bases). The CDR3 extends over 10 amino acids. In germline, CDR1 is DFQATT, CDR2 SNEGSKA (reference sequence). CDR3 DNA sequence: TGCAGTGTCCCGACCGGGACTCTTCACTTC. Its protein product is CSVPTGTLHF.

The V call is TRBV10-3, the J call TRBJ2-7, with unresolved D. Trimming took 4 bases from V and 6 from J, leaving 19 bases between them. In germline, CDR1 is ENHRY, CDR2 SYGVKD. This CDR3 has 15 residues. In DNA, the CDR3 is TGTGCCATCAGTGTTTCTCCGGGCCTGATTGGCGAGCAGTACTTC. This gives the protein CAISVSPGLIGEQYF.

The chain uses TRBV7-2 and TRBJ1-1; no clear D. V lost 3 bases, J lost 5 bases, and 10 bases lay in between. The CDR3 runs to 13 residues. Germline assignment: CDR1 SGHTA and CDR2 FQGNSA. DNA for the CDR3: TGTGCCAGCAGCTTTTGGGCGGGGACTGAAGCTTTCTTT. Protein sequence: CASSFWAGTEAFF.

The chain combines TRBV28 with TRBJ2-5; TRBD1 is a possible D gene (5 bases). The CDR3 is made up of 14 amino acids. V lost 2 bases and J lost 5, with 12 bases in between. Germline values: CDR1 MDHEN, CDR2 SYDVKM. Written as DNA, the CDR3 is TGTGCCAGCAGTTTAAAGGGGTTAGGGGAGACCCAGTACTTC. This sequence encodes CASSLKGLGETQYF.

This CDR3 is CASTSFSGAYNEQFF. The DNA for the CDR3 is TGTGCCAGCACATCGTTCAGCGGAGCCTACAATGAGCAGTTCTTC. This chain uses TRBV6-1 with TRBJ2-1; weak D call: TRBD2 (5 bases). The CDR3 is made up of 15 amino acids. CDR1 is MNHNS, CDR2 SASEGT, per germline. With 7 bases removed from V and 2 bases from J, the gap between germline ends came to 15 bases.

This clone was counted only a few times. V gene TRBV29-1 combines with J gene TRBJ2-1; D may be TRBD1 (5 bases). Per the germline V gene, CDR1 is SQVTM and CDR2 is ANQGSEA. V dropped 3 bases and J dropped 8 bases, with 11 bases sitting between them. The CDR3 runs to 12 residues. Written as DNA, the CDR3 is TGCAGCGTTGATTTTCGCAGGGATGAGCAGTTCTTC. Translated: CSVDFRRDEQFF.

The chain recombines TRBV11-2 with TRBJ2-7; D gene uncertain. This CDR3 region has 14 residues. V lost 5 bases, J lost 10 bases, and 21 bases lay in between. Per germline, CDR1 SGHAT and CDR2 FQNNGV. CDR3 bases: TGTGCCAGCAGCCTGGATCGCGACAAAGGCCCACAGTACTTC. It yields the protein CASSLDRDKGPQYF.

CDR3 DNA sequence: TGTGCCAGCAGTCCCCCTTACAATGAGCAGTTCTTC. As protein: CASSPPYNEQFF. The V call is TRBV2, the J call TRBJ2-1; D not certain. This CDR3 spans 12 amino acids. V was pared by 5 bases and J by 4 bases, with 6 bases between. Germline V gives CDR1 SNHLY, CDR2 FYNNEI.

The chain links TRBV5-6 to TRBJ1-1; D uncertain. The CDR3 extends over 13 amino acids. With 9 bases removed from V and 1 base from J, the gap between germline ends came to 13 bases. Germline CDR1 and CDR2: SGHDT and YYEEEE. The CDR3 loop reads CATSNGENTEAFF. DNA for the CDR3: TGTGCCACTTCTAACGGGGAGAACACTGAAGCTTTCTTT.

V usage is TRBV19 and J usage is TRBJ1-6; weak D call: TRBD1 (5 bases). Germline loops: CDR1 LNHDA, CDR2 SQIVND (reference sequence). Trimming shortened V by 8 bases and J by 9 bases, and 20 bases separated the two germline ends. CDR3 length equals 15 residues. The CDR3 protein is CASRIRTKRGSPLHF. CDR3 coding DNA: TGTGCCAGTCGGATAAGGACCAAAAGGGGTTCACCCCTCCACTTT.

The genes are TRBV7-8 and TRBJ2-2; D is perhaps TRBD1 (5 bases). The germline V and J ends were trimmed by 1 base and 3 bases, with 6 bases remaining between them. Germline assignment: CDR1 SGHVS and CDR2 FQNEAQ. This CDR3 region has 14 residues. CDR3 bases: TGTGCCAGCAGCTTAGAGGGGTACACCGGGGAGCTGTTTTTT. It is translated as CASSLEGYTGELFF.

Comments on this clone: In the same sample, other DNA sequences code for this CDR3. The CDR3 here is CASSLREGQGLLGTF. CDR3 nucleotide sequence: TGTGCCAGCAGCTTGCGTGAGGGACAGGGTTTGCTCGGCACCTTC. The chain carries TRBV11-2 and TRBJ1-2, with 9 bases that match TRBD1. Trimming removed 3 bases from V and 13 bases from J; junction bases left unmatched: 15. This CDR3 spans 15 amino acids. Germline V gene data show CDR1 as SGHAT and CDR2 as FQNNGV.

V is TRBV2 and J is TRBJ1-1; D not resolved. The CDR3 runs 11 residues. CDR1 SNHLY and CDR2 FYNNEI come from the germline V gene. Trimming cost V 8 bases and J 10 bases, with 14 bases left between them. In nucleotides, the CDR3 is TGTGCCAGCCGATGGGCGACCGGAGCTTTCTTT. Its protein product is CASRWATGAFF.

The chain uses TRBV4-2 and TRBJ2-3; 8 bases line up with TRBD2. Trimming at V came to 4 bases and at J to 5 bases, leaving 11 bases not matched to a gene. CDR3 size: 16 residues. CDR1 LGHNA and CDR2 YNFKEQ come from the germline V gene. The CDR3 reads CASSREYAGGKDTQYF. DNA for the CDR3: TGTGCCAGCAGCCGCGAATATGCGGGGGGTAAAGATACGCAGTATTTT.

The chain joins TRBV7-2 to TRBJ1-2; a weak D match, TRBD1 (5 bases). Trimming pared 5 bases from V and 2 bases from J, leaving 9 bases between. Germline CDR1 is SGHTA and CDR2 is FQGNSA. The CDR3 sequence is 13 residues long. This CDR3 is CASSGSGNYGYTF. CDR3 DNA sequence: TGTGCCAGCAGCGGATCAGGGAACTATGGCTACACCTTC.

The rearrangement uses TRBV30 and TRBJ1-5; D call uncertain. Per germline, CDR1 GTSNPN and CDR2 SVGIG (reference sequence). V was trimmed by 0 bases and J by 2 bases, leaving 8 bases between them. The CDR3 consists of 14 residues. The CDR3 region has the DNA TGTGCCTGGAGTGTGCCGGGCGGCAATCAGCCCCAGCATTTT. Encoded protein: CAWSVPGGNQPQHF.